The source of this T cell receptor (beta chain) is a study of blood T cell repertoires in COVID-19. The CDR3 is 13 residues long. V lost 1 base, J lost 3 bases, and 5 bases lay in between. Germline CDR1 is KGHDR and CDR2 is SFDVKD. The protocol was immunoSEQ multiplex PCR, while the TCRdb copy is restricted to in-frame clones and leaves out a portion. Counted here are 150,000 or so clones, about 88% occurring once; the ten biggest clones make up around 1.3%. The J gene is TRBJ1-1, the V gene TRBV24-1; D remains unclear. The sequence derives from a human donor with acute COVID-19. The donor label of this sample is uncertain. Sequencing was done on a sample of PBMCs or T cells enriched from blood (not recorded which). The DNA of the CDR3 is TGTGCCACCAGTGATTTAGACTACACTGAAGCTTTCTTT. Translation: CATSDLDYTEAFF.